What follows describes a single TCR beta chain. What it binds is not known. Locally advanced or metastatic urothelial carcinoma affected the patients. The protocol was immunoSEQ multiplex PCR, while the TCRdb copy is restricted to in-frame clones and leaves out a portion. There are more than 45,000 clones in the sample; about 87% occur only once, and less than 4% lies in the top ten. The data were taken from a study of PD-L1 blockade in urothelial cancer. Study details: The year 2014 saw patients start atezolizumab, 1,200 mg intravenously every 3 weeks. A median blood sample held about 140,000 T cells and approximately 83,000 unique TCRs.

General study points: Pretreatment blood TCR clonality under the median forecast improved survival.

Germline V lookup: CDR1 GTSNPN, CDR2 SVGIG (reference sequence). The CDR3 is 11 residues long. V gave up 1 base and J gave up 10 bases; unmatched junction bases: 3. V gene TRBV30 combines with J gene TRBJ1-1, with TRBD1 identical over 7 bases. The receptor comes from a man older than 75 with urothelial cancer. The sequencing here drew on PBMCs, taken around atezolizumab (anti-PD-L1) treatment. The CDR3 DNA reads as TGTGCCTGGAGTGGCAGGGGGGCAGCTTTCTTT. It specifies CAWSGRGAAFF.